These 3 T cell receptor beta chains were all obtained from the same sample, sequenced in a study of blood T cells in healthy people across ages. Combining a sample-barcoded 5' primer with a J-beta primer mix, a second PCR ran for roughly 6 to 11 cycles. One entry per CDR3 protein, called by TCRdb with MiXCR from the 5' RACE reads. Of some 1.8 million distinct CDR3 sequences listed, approximately 40% are singletons. Source material: blood. These TCRs come from a human donor in good health.

In the case of this clonotype: At one of its ends the junction is not consistent with the germline gene, which may arise from a read error. The chain has TRBV9 and TRBJ2-6, with TRBD1 as a possible D gene (5 bases). Germline assignment: CDR1 SGDLS and CDR2 YYNGEE. The CDR3 contains 15 residues. The CDR3 DNA is TGTGCCAGCAGCTTGACAGCTTCTGGGGCCAACGTCCCGACTTTC. Its protein product is CASSLTASGANVPTF.

The chain has TRBV15 and TRBJ1-5; TRBD1 is a possible D gene (6 bases). The CDR3 length is 16 residues. Germline V gene sequence: CDR1 LNHNV, CDR2 YYDKDF (reference sequence). Between the trimmed V and J ends, which lost 3 bases and 5 bases, there was a span of 17 bases. DNA for the CDR3: TGTGCCACCAGCAGGGGGGGGACAAGACGTGATCAGCCCCAGCATTTT. It yields the protein CATSRGGTRRDQPQHF.

This clonotype was seen only a few times. This chain connects TRBV20-1 to TRBJ1-4, with D uncertain. This CDR3 spans 10 amino acids. Germline assignment: CDR1 DFQATT and CDR2 SNEGSKA (reference sequence). V was clipped by 1 base and J by 8 bases, with 2 bases between them. CDR3: CSARGEKLFF. CDR3 bases: TGCAGTGCTAGAGGAGAAAAACTGTTTTTT.